Following are 19 T cell receptor beta chains from one sample sequenced in a study of immune evolution from preneoplasia to lung adenocarcinoma. The table came from immunoSEQ multiplex PCR; TCRdb's copy has only in-frame clones and leaves some out. The sample has thousands of clones, around 74% seen once. Source material: FFPE adjacent normal lung tissue. The source of these receptors is an older donor with lung adenocarcinoma.

This clone appeared a few times. The chain carries TRBV5-6 and TRBJ1-5, with D uncertain. The CDR3 is made up of 13 amino acids. In germline, CDR1 is SGHDT, CDR2 YYEEEE. Trimming stripped 1 base from V and 5 bases from J, with 7 bases between. The CDR3 protein is CASSLSRHQPQHF. CDR3 bases: TGTGCCAGCAGCTTGTCCCGCCATCAGCCCCAGCATTTT.

The chain combines TRBV6-5 with TRBJ2-3, with 7 bases aligning to TRBD2. Germline trimming cut 5 bases from V and 2 bases from J; bases unmatched to any gene: 7. Germline values: CDR1 MNHEY, CDR2 SVGAGI. The CDR3 covers 15 residues. The CDR3 bases are TGTGCCAGCAGTCTTCTTGCGGGAGTCACAGATACGCAGTATTTT. Protein sequence: CASSLLAGVTDTQYF.

The V and J genes are TRBV4-1 and TRBJ1-1; D call uncertain. The CDR3 is 15 amino acids. Germline V gives CDR1 MGHRA, CDR2 YSYEKL. The V and J ends lost 4 bases and 5 bases respectively, with 17 bases between them. CDR3 region: CASSRPQSLGTEAFF. CDR3 coding DNA: TGCGCCAGCAGCCGACCACAGTCTCTGGGGACTGAAGCTTTCTTT.

This clone was seen once. This chain links TRBV6-5 with TRBJ1-5; D is uncertain. The germline V and J ends were trimmed by 6 bases and 2 bases, with 14 bases remaining between them. CDR1 and CDR2 from the germline V gene are MNHEY and SVGAGI. The CDR3 length is 15 residues. This CDR3 reads CASRPGPVGNQPQHF. The CDR3 DNA sequence: TGTGCCAGCAGACCCGGGCCAGTGGGCAATCAGCCCCAGCATTTT.

The J gene is TRBJ1-3, the V gene TRBV19, with D possibly being TRBD1 (6 bases). The CDR3 covers 14 residues. V lost 6 bases to trimming and J lost 0 bases, with 9 bases between them. Looked up from germline, CDR1 is LNHDA and CDR2 is SQIVND (reference sequence). The CDR3 DNA sequence: TGTGCCAGTAGGGAGGACAGCTCTGGAAACACCATATATTTT. This encodes CASREDSSGNTIYF. Together with reference TRBV19 and TRBJ1-3, the CDR3 gives the full variable domain: DGGITQSPKYLFRKEGQNVTLSCEQNLNHDAMYWYRQDPGQGLRLIYYSQIVNDFQKGDIAEGYSVSREKKESFPLTVTSAQKNPTAFYLCASREDSSGNTIYFGEGSWLTVV.

In this sample, this clone turned up a few times. V is TRBV28 and J is TRBJ2-7, with TRBD2 matching 10 bases. The CDR3 totals 13 residues. Germline values: CDR1 MDHEN, CDR2 SYDVKM. Trimming at V came to 6 bases and at J to 7 bases, leaving 6 bases not matched to a gene. The CDR3 is CASRTSGIREQYF. The CDR3 coding sequence is TGTGCCAGCAGAACTAGCGGGATAAGGGAGCAGTACTTC.

J is TRBJ1-2 and V is TRBV30, with 8 positions matching TRBD1. J was trimmed by 2 bases and V by 2 bases; bases with no gene match: 7. Germline V gives CDR1 GTSNPN, CDR2 SVGIG (reference sequence). This CDR3 contains 15 residues. Written as DNA, the CDR3 is TGTGCCTGGAGTAAAAGGACAGGGAAGAACTATGGCTACACCTTC. Protein: CAWSKRTGKNYGYTF.

V is TRBV6-5 and J is TRBJ1-4, with TRBD1 as a possible D gene (6 bases). This CDR3 is built from 15 residues. The germline V and J ends were trimmed by 2 bases and 7 bases, with 14 bases remaining between them. Germline V gene lookup returns CDR1 MNHEY and CDR2 SVGAGI. The CDR3 loop reads CASSYIGGRGEKLFF. In DNA form, the CDR3 reads TGTGCCAGCAGTTACATCGGGGGGCGCGGTGAAAAACTGTTTTTT.

This chain joins TRBV7-3 and TRBJ1-3; 7 bases fit TRBD1. Per germline, CDR1 SGHTA and CDR2 FQGTGA. Trimming cost V 3 bases and J 3 bases; bases outside gene matches: 5. The CDR3 totals 15 residues. As DNA, the CDR3 is TGTGCCAGCAGCTTGTCAGGGGGGTTTGGAAACACCATATATTTT. Its translation: CASSLSGGFGNTIYF.

This chain connects TRBV7-2 to TRBJ1-5; D gene ambiguous. Germline CDR1 and CDR2: SGHTA and FQGNSA. V dropped 5 bases and J dropped 1 base, with 12 bases sitting between them. CDR3 length: 15 residues. In DNA, the CDR3 is TGTGCCAGCAGCCCGACGAGACCAAGCAATCAGCCCCAGCATTTT. It is translated as CASSPTRPSNQPQHF.

The V and J genes are TRBV19 and TRBJ1-2; weak D call: TRBD1 (6 bases). V was cut by 3 bases and J by 7 bases, with 15 bases left in between. Germline CDR1 is LNHDA and CDR2 is SQIVND (reference sequence). The CDR3 contains 14 residues. The CDR3 loop reads CASSISLGASGYTF. The CDR3 DNA is TGTGCCAGTAGTATCTCCCTGGGGGCAAGTGGCTACACCTTC.

A remark on this clone: Mismatch with germline at one junction end may stem from a read error. The chain links TRBV5-5 to TRBJ2-1; D is unresolved. The CDR3 contains 14 residues. Germline CDR1 is SGHKS and CDR2 is YYEKEE (reference sequence). CDR3: CASSLAYLGNGQFF. In DNA, the CDR3 is TGTGCCAGCAGCTTGGCCTATTTGGGGAATGGGCAGTTCTTC.

The chain couples TRBV11-2 to TRBJ2-3; D unclear. The length of the CDR3 is 14 residues. Germline V CDR1 and CDR2: SGHAT, FQNNGV. The germline V and J ends were trimmed by 0 bases and 2 bases, with 6 bases remaining between them. CDR3 nucleotide sequence: TGTGCCAGCAGCTTAGATATTACCACAGATACGCAGTATTTT. Its protein is CASSLDITTDTQYF. The full variable domain, with the rest looked up from reference TRBV11-2 and TRBJ2-3, is EAGVAQSPRYKIIEKRQSVAFWCNPISGHATLYWYQQILGQGPKLLIQFQNNGVVDDSQLPKDRFSAERLKGVDSTLKIQPAKLEDSAVYLCASSLDITTDTQYFGPGTRLTVL.

The chain uses TRBV28 and TRBJ1-1; D call uncertain. V was cut by 6 bases and J by 1 base, with 3 bases left in between. CDR1 and CDR2 (germline): MDHEN, SYDVKM. This CDR3 has 11 residues. This CDR3 reads CASRANTEAFF. CDR3 DNA: TGTGCCAGCAGGGCGAACACTGAAGCTTTCTTT. The variable domain in full, with the rest retrieved from reference TRBV28 and TRBJ1-1, is DVKVTQSSRYLVKRTGEKVFLECVQDMDHENMFWYRQDPGLGLRLIYFSYDVKMKEKGDIPEGYSVSREKKERFSLILESASTNQTSMYLCASRANTEAFFGQGTRLTVV.

By its share, this clone is medium-sized. The chain links TRBV7-9 to TRBJ2-7; D unresolved. V lost 2 bases to trimming and J lost 0 bases, with 5 bases between them. In germline, CDR1 is SEHNR, CDR2 FQNEAQ (reference sequence). The CDR3 runs 13 residues. As DNA, the CDR3 is TGTGCCAGCAGCTTACAGTACTCCTACGAGCAGTACTTC. Translating gives CASSLQYSYEQYF. The variable domain in full, with the rest retrieved from reference TRBV7-9 and TRBJ2-7, is DTGVSQNPRHKITKRGQNVTFRCDPISEHNRLYWYRQTLGQGPEFLTYFQNEAQLEKSRLLSDRFSAERPKGSFSTLEIQRTEQGDSAMYLCASSLQYSYEQYFGPGTRLTVT.

This chain uses TRBV5-1 with TRBJ2-3; 7 bases are a match to TRBD1. Germline CDR1 and CDR2: SGHRS and YFSETQ. This CDR3 region has 15 residues. V shed 4 bases, J shed 4 bases, and the junction held 9 bases outside the gene matches. This CDR3 reads CASSPAGQVADTQYF. In nucleotides, the CDR3 is TGCGCCAGCAGCCCAGCTGGACAGGTCGCAGATACGCAGTATTTT.

The chain couples TRBV29-1 to TRBJ1-2, with 8 bases matching TRBD1. The CDR3 contains 12 residues. V dropped 6 bases and J dropped 8; count of bases not matched to a gene: 8. Germline V gene lookup returns CDR1 SQVTM and CDR2 ANQGSEA. The CDR3 spells CSVGSTGVGYTF. The CDR3, as DNA: TGCAGCGTGGGGTCGACAGGGGTAGGCTACACCTTC.

The chain uses TRBV28 and TRBJ2-7; D may be TRBD2 (6 bases). Per the germline V gene, CDR1 is MDHEN and CDR2 is SYDVKM. The V end was cut by 6 bases, the J end by 1 base, with 16 bases between. CDR3 length equals 15 residues. CDR3 in amino acids: CASSTGGSGSYEQYF. The CDR3 DNA sequence: TGTGCCAGCAGCACCGGTGGTAGCGGATCCTACGAGCAGTACTTC.

This sequence joins TRBV7-9 and TRBJ2-2; D gene ambiguous. Trimming took 6 bases from V and 5 from J, leaving 4 bases between them. This CDR3 is 11 amino acids long. Looked up from germline, CDR1 is SEHNR and CDR2 is FQNEAQ (reference sequence). The CDR3: CASRGTGELFF. The CDR3, as DNA: TGTGCCAGCAGGGGAACCGGGGAGCTGTTTTTT. The variable domain in full, with the rest retrieved from reference TRBV7-9 and TRBJ2-2, is DTGVSQNPRHKITKRGQNVTFRCDPISEHNRLYWYRQTLGQGPEFLTYFQNEAQLEKSRLLSDRFSAERPKGSFSTLEIQRTEQGDSAMYLCASRGTGELFFGEGSRLTVL.